Shown below are 13 T cell receptor beta chains from a single sample sequenced in a study of blood T cell repertoires in COVID-19. Data came from immunoSEQ multiplex PCR; TCRdb stores just in-frame clones and leaves some out. The data contain 60,000 to 75,000 clones, approximately 87% of them singletons. Sample: peripheral blood. These receptors were taken from a human donor in a cohort sampled during active COVID-19.

This clone was seen once. The chain links TRBV3-1 (or the pseudogene TRBV3-2) to TRBJ2-3; D is possibly TRBD1 (5 bases). The germline V and J ends were trimmed by 1 base and 4 bases, with 12 bases remaining between them. CDR1 LGHDT and CDR2 YNNKEL come from the germline V gene (reference sequence). The CDR3 runs 15 residues. CDR3 nucleotides: TGTGCCAGCAGCCAAGGGATGGGGCCGGCAGATACGCAGTATTTT. Amino acids: CASSQGMGPADTQYF.

The chain is built from TRBV18 and TRBJ2-1, with D perhaps TRBD2 (6 bases). V was trimmed by 3 bases and J by 9 bases, leaving 18 bases between them. CDR1 and CDR2 (germline): KGHSH, LQKENI. This CDR3 is built from 15 residues. This chain's CDR3 is CASSPRDSLLGEQFF. As DNA, the CDR3 is TGTGCCAGCTCACCCCGGGACTCCTTACTTGGTGAGCAGTTCTTC.

There are a few counts of this clone. At one boundary the junction diverges from the germline segment, which might be a read error. The rearrangement uses TRBV7-8 and TRBJ2-7, with 7 bases that match TRBD1. This CDR3 has 14 residues. Germline V CDR1 and CDR2: SGHVS, FQNEAQ. The CDR3 sequence is CASTLNRGTYEQYF. CDR3 sequence (DNA): TGTGCCAGCACCTTAAACAGGGGAACCTACGAGCAGTACTTC.

This chain connects TRBV7-2 to TRBJ2-7; 7 bases are shared with TRBD2. Germline V gene sequence: CDR1 SGHTA, CDR2 FQGNSA. This CDR3 comprises 14 residues. The ends lost 5 bases at V and 5 bases at J; junction bases unmatched: 9. CDR3 protein: CASSPRLRGNEQYF. DNA for the CDR3: TGTGCCAGCAGCCCCCGTCTGCGGGGGAACGAGCAGTACTTC. Combining the CDR3 with reference TRBV7-2 and TRBJ2-7 gives the whole variable domain GAGVSQSPSNKVTEKGKDVELRCDPISGHTALYWYRQSLGQGLEFLIYFQGNSAPDKSGLPSDRFSAERTGGSVSTLTIQRTQQEDSAVYLCASSPRLRGNEQYFGPGTRLTVT.

The V gene is TRBV3-1 (or the pseudogene TRBV3-2), the J gene TRBJ1-2, with 8 bases that match TRBD1. V lost 0 bases and J lost 0; bases outside the gene matches: 6. Looked up from germline, CDR1 is LGHDT and CDR2 is YNNKEL (reference sequence). The CDR3 totals 17 residues. The CDR3 coding sequence is TGTGCCAGCAGCCAAGACGGGACAGGCTACCCTAACTATGGCTACACCTTC. As protein: CASSQDGTGYPNYGYTF.

This chain connects TRBV23-1 to TRBJ2-1; TRBD1 matches at 11 bases. TRBV23-1 is an open reading frame whose function is uncertain. This CDR3 region has 16 residues. The junction had 6 bases not matched to a gene; V was cut back by 4 bases and J by 4 bases. CDR3 protein: CASSLPGTGGYNEQFF. In DNA, the CDR3 is TGCGCCAGCAGTCTCCCCGGGACAGGGGGGTACAATGAGCAGTTCTTC.

The V call is TRBV14, the J call TRBJ2-7, with 8 bases that match TRBD1. Germline V gene lookup returns CDR1 SGHDN and CDR2 FVKESK. Trimming at V came to 0 bases and at J to 0 bases, leaving 4 bases not matched to a gene. The CDR3 runs to 16 residues. CDR3 coding DNA: TGTGCCAGCAGCCAAGATTCGGGACAGGTCTCCTACGAGCAGTACTTC. This translates into CASSQDSGQVSYEQYF.

The J gene is TRBJ2-7, the V gene TRBV18, with D possibly being TRBD2 (6 bases). There are 14 residues in the CDR3. From germline, CDR1 is KGHSH and CDR2 LQKENI. The V and J ends lost 2 bases and 2 bases respectively, with 10 bases between them. The CDR3 spells CASSPGAGTYEQYF. The CDR3 DNA follows: TGTGCCAGCTCACCAGGGGCGGGAACCTACGAGCAGTACTTC.

V gene TRBV5-1 combines with J gene TRBJ1-1, with TRBD1 matching over 8 bases. V dropped 3 bases and J dropped 10; count of bases not matched to a gene: 8. This CDR3 has 13 residues. Germline CDR1 is SGHRS and CDR2 is YFSETQ. CDR3 nucleotide sequence: TGCGCCAGCAGCTCTGGACAGGGTATAACAGCTTTCTTT. Translating it yields CASSSGQGITAFF.

The V and J genes are TRBV29-1 and TRBJ2-7; 8 bases agree with TRBD1. This CDR3 is 12 amino acids long. Germline V gives CDR1 SQVTM, CDR2 ANQGSEA. V trimming: 5 bases; J trimming: 3 bases; junction bases outside the gene matches: 3. This CDR3 is CSVKGQGYEQYF. The CDR3 DNA follows: TGCAGCGTTAAAGGACAGGGCTACGAGCAGTACTTC.

The table lists this clone with a count of one. Written as DNA, the CDR3 is TGTGCCAGCAGCTTGGTCGGGGGCTACAATGAGCAGTTCTTC. Protein product: CASSLVGGYNEQFF. The chain has TRBV5-8 and TRBJ2-1; D might be TRBD2 (6 bases). This CDR3 is 14 amino acids long. The V end lost 0 bases, the J end lost 3 bases, and 7 bases lay between the germline ends. Germline lookup yields CDR1 SGHTS and CDR2 YDEGEE.

The rearrangement uses TRBV7-2 and TRBJ2-3; perhaps TRBD1 as D (6 bases). Trimming shortened V by 5 bases and J by 1 base, and 13 bases separated the two germline ends. The V gene's germline CDR1 is SGHTA and CDR2 FQGNSA. This CDR3 region has 15 residues. The CDR3: CASSPWGPRTDTQYF. The CDR3 region has the DNA TGTGCCAGCAGCCCGTGGGGGCCGCGCACAGATACGCAGTATTTT.

The rearrangement links TRBV6-6 to TRBJ2-3, with 7 positions matching TRBD2. Germline V gene sequence: CDR1 MNHNY, CDR2 SVGAGI (reference sequence). There are 15 residues in the CDR3. With 11 bases clipped from V and 4 bases from J, the junction kept 15 bases outside the gene matches. Here the CDR3 reads CAARAGAWTPDTQYF. In DNA form, the CDR3 reads TGTGCCGCCCGGGCGGGAGCATGGACCCCAGATACGCAGTATTTT.